Described below is a single T cell receptor (beta chain) sequence and its context. Its specificity is not known. The entry originates in a study of shared clonotypes between healthy human individuals. Study in general: The study enrolled two women and a few men aged 18 to 49.

Only CD45RO-negative cells positively selected for CCR7 counted as naive CD8 cells, so terminally differentiated effector memory CD45RA+ cells were excluded. Study-wide findings and caveats: Tissue TCR repertoires likely differ from these blood-only repertoires.

Only in-frame clones appear in the TCRdb table, and some are missing; sequencing was by immunoSEQ multiplex PCR. The table includes hundreds of thousands of clones, about 95% detected once. Losses at the gene ends were 5 bases for V and 6 bases for J; bases not matched to a gene: 17. Germline V gene lookup returns CDR1 SGHVS and CDR2 FQNEAQ. The CDR3 totals 17 residues. The chain carries TRBV7-8 and TRBJ2-7, with 9 bases lining up with TRBD2. The receptor was derived from a woman aged 25 to 39 in good health. The specimen sequenced was naive CD8+ T cells sorted from blood. As DNA, the CDR3 is TGTGCCAGCAGCCCTGCGGGCGGGAGGGCCGATCGCGTCGAGCAGTACTTC. Encoded protein: CASSPAGGRADRVEQYF.